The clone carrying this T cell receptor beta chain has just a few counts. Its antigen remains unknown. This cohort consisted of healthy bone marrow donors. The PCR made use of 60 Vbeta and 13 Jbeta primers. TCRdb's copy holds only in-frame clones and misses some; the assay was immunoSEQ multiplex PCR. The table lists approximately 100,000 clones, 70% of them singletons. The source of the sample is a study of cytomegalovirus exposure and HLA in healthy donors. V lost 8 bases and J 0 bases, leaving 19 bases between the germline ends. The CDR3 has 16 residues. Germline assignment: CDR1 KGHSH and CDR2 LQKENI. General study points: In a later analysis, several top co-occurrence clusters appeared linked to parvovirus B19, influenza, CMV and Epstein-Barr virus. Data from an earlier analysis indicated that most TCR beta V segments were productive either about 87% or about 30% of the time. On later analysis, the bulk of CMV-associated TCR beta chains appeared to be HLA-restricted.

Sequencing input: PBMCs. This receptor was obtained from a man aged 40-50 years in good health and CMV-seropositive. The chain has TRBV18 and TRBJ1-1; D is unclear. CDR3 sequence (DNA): TGTGCCAGCAGCCGCACGCAAGAGGGTTTGAACACTGAAGCTTTCTTT. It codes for CASSRTQEGLNTEAFF.